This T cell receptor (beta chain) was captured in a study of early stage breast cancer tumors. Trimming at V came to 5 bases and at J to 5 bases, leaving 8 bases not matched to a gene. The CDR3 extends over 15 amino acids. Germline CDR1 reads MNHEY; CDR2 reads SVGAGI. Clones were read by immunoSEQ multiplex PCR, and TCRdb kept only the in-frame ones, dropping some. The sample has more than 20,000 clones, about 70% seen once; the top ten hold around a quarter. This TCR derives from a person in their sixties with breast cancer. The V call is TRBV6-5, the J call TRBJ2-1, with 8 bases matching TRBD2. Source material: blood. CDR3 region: CASSKLAGRNNEQFF. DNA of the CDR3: TGTGCCAGCAGTAAGTTAGCGGGACGGAACAATGAGCAGTTCTTC.